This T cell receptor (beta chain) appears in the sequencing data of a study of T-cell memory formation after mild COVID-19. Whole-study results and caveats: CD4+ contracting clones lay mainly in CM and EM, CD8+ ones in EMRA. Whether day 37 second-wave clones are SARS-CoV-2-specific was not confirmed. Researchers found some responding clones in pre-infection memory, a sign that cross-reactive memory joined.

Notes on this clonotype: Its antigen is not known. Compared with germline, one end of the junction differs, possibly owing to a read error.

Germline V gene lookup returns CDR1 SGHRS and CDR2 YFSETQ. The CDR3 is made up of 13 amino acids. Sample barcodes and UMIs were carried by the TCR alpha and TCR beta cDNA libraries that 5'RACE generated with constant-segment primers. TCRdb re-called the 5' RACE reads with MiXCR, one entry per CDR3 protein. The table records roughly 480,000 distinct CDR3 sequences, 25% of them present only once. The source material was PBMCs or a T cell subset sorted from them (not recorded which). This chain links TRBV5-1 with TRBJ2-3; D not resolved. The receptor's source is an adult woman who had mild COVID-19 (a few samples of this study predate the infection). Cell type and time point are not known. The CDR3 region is CDSSGVGTDTQYF. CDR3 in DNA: TGCGACAGCAGTGGGGTAGGCACAGATACGCAGTATTTT.